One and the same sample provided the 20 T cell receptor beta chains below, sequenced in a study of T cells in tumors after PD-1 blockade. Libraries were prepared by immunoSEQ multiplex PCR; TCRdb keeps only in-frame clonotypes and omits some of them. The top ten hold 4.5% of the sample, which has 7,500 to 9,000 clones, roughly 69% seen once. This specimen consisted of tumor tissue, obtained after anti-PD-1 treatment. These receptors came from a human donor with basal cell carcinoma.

Here the CDR3 reads CASSDRRRDEQYF. CDR3 DNA sequence: TGTGCCAGCAGCGACCGTCGCAGGGACGAGCAGTACTTC. The chain links TRBV2 to TRBJ2-7, with TRBD1 as a possible D gene (5 bases). Germline assignment: CDR1 SNHLY and CDR2 FYNNEI. The V end was cut by 6 bases, the J end by 5 bases, with 14 bases between. This CDR3 is built from 13 residues.

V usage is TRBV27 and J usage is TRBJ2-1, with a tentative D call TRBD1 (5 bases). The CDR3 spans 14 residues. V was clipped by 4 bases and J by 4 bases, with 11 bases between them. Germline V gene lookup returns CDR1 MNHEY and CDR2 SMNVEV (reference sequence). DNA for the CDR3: TGTGCCAGCAGTTATCAGGGTAGTTACAATGAGCAGTTCTTC. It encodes CASSYQGSYNEQFF.

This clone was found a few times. CDR3 in amino acids: CATSRDPGETQYF. Here the CDR3 DNA reads TGTGCCACCAGCAGAGACCCTGGCGAGACCCAGTACTTC. This rearrangement joins TRBV15 to TRBJ2-5; no clear D gene. The germline V and J ends were trimmed by 0 bases and 5 bases, with 7 bases remaining between them. Per the germline V gene, CDR1 is LNHNV and CDR2 is YYDKDF (reference sequence). There are 13 residues in the CDR3. Drawing the rest from reference TRBV15 and TRBJ2-5, the complete variable domain is DAMVIQNPRYQVTQFGKPVTLSCSQTLNHNVMYWYQQKSSQAPKLLFHYYDKDFNNEADTPDNFQSRRPNTSFCFLDIRSPGLGDTAMYLCATSRDPGETQYFGPGTRLLVL.

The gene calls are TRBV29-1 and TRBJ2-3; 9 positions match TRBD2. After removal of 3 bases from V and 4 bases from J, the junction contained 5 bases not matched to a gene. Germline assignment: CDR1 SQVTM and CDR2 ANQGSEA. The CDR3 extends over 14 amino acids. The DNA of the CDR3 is TGCAGCGTTGAGGCGGGGGGGCGCGCAGATACGCAGTATTTT. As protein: CSVEAGGRADTQYF.

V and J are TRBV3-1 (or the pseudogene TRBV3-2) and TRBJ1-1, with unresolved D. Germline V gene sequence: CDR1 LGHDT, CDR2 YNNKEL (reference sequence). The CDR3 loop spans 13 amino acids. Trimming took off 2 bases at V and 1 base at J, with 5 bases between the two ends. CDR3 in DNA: TGTGCCAGCAGCCAATACCAGAACACTGAAGCTTTCTTT. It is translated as CASSQYQNTEAFF.

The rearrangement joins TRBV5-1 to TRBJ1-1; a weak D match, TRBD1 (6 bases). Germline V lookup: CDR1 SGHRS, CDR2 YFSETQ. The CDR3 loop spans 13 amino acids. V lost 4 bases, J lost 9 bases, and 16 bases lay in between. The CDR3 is CASSPRTESKAFF. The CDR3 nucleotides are TGCGCCAGCAGCCCTAGGACAGAAAGCAAAGCTTTCTTT.

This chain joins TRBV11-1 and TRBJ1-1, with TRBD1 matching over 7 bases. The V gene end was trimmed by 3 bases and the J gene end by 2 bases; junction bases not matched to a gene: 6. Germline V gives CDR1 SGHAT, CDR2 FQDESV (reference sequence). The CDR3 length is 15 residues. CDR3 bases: TGTGCCAGCAGCTTCGTGGCAGGGGGAAACACTGAAGCTTTCTTT. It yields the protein CASSFVAGGNTEAFF.

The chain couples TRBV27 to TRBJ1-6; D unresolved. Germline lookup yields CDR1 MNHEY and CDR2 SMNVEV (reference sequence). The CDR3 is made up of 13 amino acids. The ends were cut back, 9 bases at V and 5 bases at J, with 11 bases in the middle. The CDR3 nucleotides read TGTGCCAGTGGCAGGAACAATAATTCACCCCTCCACTTT. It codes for CASGRNNNSPLHF.

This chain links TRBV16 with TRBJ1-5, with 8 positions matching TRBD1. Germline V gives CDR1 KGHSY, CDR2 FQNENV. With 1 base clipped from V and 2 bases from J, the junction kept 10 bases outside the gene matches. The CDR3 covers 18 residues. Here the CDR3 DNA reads TGTGCCAGCAGCCAATGGAGGCCTGACAGGGGTGGCAATCAGCCCCAGCATTTT. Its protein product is CASSQWRPDRGGNQPQHF.

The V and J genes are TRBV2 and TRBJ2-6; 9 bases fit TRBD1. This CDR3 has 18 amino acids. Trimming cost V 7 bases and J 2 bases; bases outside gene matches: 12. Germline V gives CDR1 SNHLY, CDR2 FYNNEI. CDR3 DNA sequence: TGTGCCAGCATCCTGAACGACAGGGGGACCGCTGGGGCCAACGTCCTGACTTTC. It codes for CASILNDRGTAGANVLTF.

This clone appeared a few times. CDR3 DNA sequence: TGTGCCAGCAGCCGAAGACAGGGGCGAGGCTACACCTTC. Protein product: CASSRRQGRGYTF. The chain carries TRBV5-6 and TRBJ1-2; 8 nucleotides align to TRBD1. Unmatched junction bases numbered 7, after V lost 4 bases and J lost 8 bases. This CDR3 has 13 amino acids. Germline lookup yields CDR1 SGHDT and CDR2 YYEEEE.

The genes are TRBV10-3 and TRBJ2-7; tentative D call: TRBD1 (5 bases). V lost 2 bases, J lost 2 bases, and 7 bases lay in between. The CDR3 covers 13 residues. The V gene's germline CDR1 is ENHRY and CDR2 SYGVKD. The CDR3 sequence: CAISEQGTYEQYF. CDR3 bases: TGTGCCATCAGTGAGCAGGGAACCTACGAGCAGTACTTC.

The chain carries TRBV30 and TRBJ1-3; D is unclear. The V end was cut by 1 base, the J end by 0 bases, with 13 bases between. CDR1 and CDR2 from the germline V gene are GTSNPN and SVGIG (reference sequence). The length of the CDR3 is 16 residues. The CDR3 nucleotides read TGTGCCTGGAGTGCAAGTATCAGCTACTCTGGAAACACCATATATTTT. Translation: CAWSASISYSGNTIYF.

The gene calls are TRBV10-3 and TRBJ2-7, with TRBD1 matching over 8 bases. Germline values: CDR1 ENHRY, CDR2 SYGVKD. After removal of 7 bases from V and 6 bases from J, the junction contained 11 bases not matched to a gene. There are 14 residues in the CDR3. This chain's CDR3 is CAITGDRSSGEQYF. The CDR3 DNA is TGTGCCATCACGGGGGACAGGTCGTCTGGCGAGCAGTACTTC.

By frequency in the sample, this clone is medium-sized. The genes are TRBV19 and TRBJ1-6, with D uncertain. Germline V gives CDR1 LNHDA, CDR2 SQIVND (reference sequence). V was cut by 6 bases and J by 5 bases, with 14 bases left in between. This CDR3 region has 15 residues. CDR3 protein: CASRLGQVDNSPLHF. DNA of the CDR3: TGTGCCAGTAGATTAGGCCAGGTGGATAATTCACCCCTCCACTTT.

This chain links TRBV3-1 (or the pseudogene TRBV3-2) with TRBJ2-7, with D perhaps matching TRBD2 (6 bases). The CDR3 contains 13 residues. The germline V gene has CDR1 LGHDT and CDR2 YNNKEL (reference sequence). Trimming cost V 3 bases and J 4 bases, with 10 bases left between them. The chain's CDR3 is CASSQRGSYEQYF. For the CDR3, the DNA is TGTGCCAGCAGCCAGCGGGGCAGTTACGAGCAGTACTTC.

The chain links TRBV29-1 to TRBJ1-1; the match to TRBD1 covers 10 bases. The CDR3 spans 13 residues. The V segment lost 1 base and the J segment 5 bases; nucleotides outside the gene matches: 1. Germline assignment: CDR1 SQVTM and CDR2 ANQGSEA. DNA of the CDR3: TGCAGCGTTGAAGGACAGGGGGCGACTGAAGCTTTCTTT. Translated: CSVEGQGATEAFF.

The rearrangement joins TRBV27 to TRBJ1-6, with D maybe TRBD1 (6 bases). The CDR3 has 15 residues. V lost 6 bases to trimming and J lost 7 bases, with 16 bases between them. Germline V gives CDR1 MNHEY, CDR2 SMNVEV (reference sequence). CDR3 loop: CASRFYRDYNSPLHF. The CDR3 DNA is TGTGCCAGCAGATTTTACAGGGATTACAATTCACCCCTCCACTTT.

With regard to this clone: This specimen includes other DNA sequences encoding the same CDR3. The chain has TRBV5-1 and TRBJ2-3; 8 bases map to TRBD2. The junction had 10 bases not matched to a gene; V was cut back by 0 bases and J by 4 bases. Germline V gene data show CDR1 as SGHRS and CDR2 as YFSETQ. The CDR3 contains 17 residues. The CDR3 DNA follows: TGCGCCAGCAGCTTGGGACGGGGGGGCCAAGGAGCAGATACGCAGTATTTT. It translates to CASSLGRGGQGADTQYF.

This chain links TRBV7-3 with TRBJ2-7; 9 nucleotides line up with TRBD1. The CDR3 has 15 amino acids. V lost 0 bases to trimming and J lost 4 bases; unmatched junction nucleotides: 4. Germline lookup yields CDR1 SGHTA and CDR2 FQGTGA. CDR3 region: CASSLTGTGQYEQYF. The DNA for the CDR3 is TGTGCCAGCAGCTTAACGGGGACAGGGCAATACGAGCAGTACTTC.